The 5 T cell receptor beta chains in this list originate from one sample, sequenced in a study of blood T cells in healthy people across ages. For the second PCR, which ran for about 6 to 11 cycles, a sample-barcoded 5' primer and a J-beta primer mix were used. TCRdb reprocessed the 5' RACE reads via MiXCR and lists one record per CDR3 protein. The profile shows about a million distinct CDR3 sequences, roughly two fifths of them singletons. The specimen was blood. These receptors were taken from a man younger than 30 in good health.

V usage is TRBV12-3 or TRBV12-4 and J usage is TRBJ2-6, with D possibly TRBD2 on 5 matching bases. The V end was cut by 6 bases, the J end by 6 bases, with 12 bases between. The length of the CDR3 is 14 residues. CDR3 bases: TGTGCCAGCAGGTTATCCGGGAAGGCCAACGTCCTGACTTTC. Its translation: CASRLSGKANVLTF.

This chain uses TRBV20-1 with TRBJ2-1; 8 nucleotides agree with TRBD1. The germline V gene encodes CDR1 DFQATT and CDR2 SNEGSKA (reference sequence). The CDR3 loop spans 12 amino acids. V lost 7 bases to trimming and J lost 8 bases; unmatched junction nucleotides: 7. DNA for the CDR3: TGCAGTGGTCGACAGGGGATCGATGAGCAGTTCTTC. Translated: CSGRQGIDEQFF.

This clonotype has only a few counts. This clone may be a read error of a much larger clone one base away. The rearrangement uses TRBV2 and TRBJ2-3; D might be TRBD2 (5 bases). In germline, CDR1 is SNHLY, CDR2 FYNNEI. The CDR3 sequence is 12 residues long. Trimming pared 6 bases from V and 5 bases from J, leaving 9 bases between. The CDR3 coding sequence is TGTGCCAGCAGCGTTACTAGAGATACGCAGTATTTT. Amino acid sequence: CASSVTRDTQYF. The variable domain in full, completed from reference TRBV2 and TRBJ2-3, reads EPEVTQTPSHQVTQMGQEVILRCVPISNHLYFYWYRQILGQKVEFLVSFYNNEISEKSEIFDDQFSVERPDGSNFTLKIRSTKLEDSAMYFCASSVTRDTQYFGPGTRLTVL.

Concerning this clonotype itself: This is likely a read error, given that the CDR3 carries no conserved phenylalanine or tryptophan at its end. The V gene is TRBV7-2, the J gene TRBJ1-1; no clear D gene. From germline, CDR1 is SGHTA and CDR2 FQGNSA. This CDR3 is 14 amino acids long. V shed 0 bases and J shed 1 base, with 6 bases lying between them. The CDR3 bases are TGTGCCAGCAGCTTAGCAGGCCCGAACACTGAAGCTTTCTTA. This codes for CASSLAGPNTEAFL.

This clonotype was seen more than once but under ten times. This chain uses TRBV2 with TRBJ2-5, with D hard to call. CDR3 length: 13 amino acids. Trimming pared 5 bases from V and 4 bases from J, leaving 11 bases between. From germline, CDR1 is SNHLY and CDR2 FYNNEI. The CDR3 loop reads CASSTGGLETQYF. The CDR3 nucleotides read TGTGCCAGCAGTACCGGTGGCCTAGAGACCCAGTACTTC.